Detailed here is one TCR beta chain. Repertoires were generated with immunoSEQ multiplex PCR, while TCRdb's copy carries only in-frame clones and drops some. Among 90,000 to 110,000 clones listed, approximately 80% were seen once. This entry is derived from a study of blood T cell repertoires in COVID-19. Whole-study context: Acute-phase and convalescent COVID-19 samples originated in the United States, Italy and Spain. In each case, the material was cDNA or gDNA derived from T cells, B-cell-depleted T cells, or PBMCs.

The CDR3 sequence is 17 residues long. V shed 6 bases, J shed 9 bases, and the junction held 17 bases outside the gene matches. The germline V gene has CDR1 SGHTA and CDR2 FQGNSA. This TCR came from a woman aged 45-60 years with acute or convalescent COVID-19. The specimen sequenced was peripheral blood. The chain recombines TRBV7-2 with TRBJ2-1, with TRBD1 matching over 10 bases. CDR3 protein: CASSQTTGTGDTGEQFF. The CDR3 nucleotides are TGTGCCAGCAGTCAGACAACCGGGACAGGGGATACGGGTGAGCAGTTCTTC.